This T cell receptor beta chain was retrieved from a study of long-term antiretroviral therapy in people with HIV. Note on this clone: What it recognizes is unknown.

Study-wide results and limits: ART preceded a rise in diversity that nonetheless stayed lower than in transplant donor controls.

V was clipped by 4 bases and J by 8 bases; unmatched bases: 2. Germline V gene lookup returns CDR1 SEHNR and CDR2 FQNEAQ (reference sequence). This CDR3 comprises 12 residues. Investigators performed immunoSEQ version v3.0 at survey level. Repertoires were generated with immunoSEQ multiplex PCR, while TCRdb's copy carries only in-frame clones and drops some. The table shows 26,000 or so clones, with roughly 90% occurring only once. The starting material was unsorted PBMCs, obtained 0.5 years after starting antiretroviral therapy. This clonotype originated in a woman younger than 35 with HIV. The chain recombines TRBV7-9 with TRBJ1-1; 9 bases fit TRBD1. The chain's CDR3 is CASSSDRGEAFF. For the CDR3, the DNA is TGTGCCAGCAGCTCGGACAGGGGAGAAGCTTTCTTT.